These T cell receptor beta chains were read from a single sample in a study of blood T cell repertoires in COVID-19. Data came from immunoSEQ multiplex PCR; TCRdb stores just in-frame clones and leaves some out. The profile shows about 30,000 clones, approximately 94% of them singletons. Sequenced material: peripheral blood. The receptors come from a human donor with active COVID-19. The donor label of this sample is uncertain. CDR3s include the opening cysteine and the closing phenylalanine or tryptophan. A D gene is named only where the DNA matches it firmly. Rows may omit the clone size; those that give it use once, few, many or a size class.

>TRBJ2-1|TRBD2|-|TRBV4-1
TGCGCCAGCAGCCAAGAGGGAGGGACCAAGGGCAATGAGCAGTTCTTC
CASSQEGGTKGNEQFF
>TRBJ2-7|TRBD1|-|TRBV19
TGTGCCAGTGGGGACAGGACTATCGAGCAGTACTTC
CASGDRTIEQYF
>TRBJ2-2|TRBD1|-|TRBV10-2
TGCGCCAGCAGTGAGTACAGGGGACGTGACACCGGGGAGCTGTTTTTT
CASSEYRGRDTGELFF
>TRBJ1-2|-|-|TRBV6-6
TGTGCCAGCAGTTCGACGACAGGCCTTGGCTACACCTTC
CASSSTTGLGYTF
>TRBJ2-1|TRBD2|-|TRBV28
TGTGCCAGCAGTTTATCTCTTTTTGGACTAGTTGGCAATGAGCAGTTCTTC
CASSLSLFGLVGNEQFF
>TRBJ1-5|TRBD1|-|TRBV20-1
TGCAGTGCTAGTGCCAGAGGACAGGGAGGTCAGCCCCAGCATTTT
CSASARGQGGQPQHF
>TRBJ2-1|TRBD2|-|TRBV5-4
TGTGCCAGCAGCTTGGCCGGGGTCGGGAGGTTCCGGAATGAGCAGTTCTTC
CASSLAGVGRFRNEQFF
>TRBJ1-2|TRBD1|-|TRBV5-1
TGCGCCAGCAGCCCTACAGGGGTAACTAACTATGGCTACACCTTC
CASSPTGVTNYGYTF
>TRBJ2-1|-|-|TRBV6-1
TGTGCCAGCAGTGATGTTAGCAATGAGCAGTTCTTC
CASSDVSNEQFF
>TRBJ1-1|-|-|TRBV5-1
TGCGCCAGCAGCTTTGGAGAGAACACTGAAGCTTTCTTT
CASSFGENTEAFF
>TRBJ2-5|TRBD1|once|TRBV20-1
TGCAGTGCGGGGACAGCCTATCCCCAGTACTTC
CSAGTAYPQYF
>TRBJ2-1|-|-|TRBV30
TGTGCCTGGAATAGCGAACCCCACAATGAGCAGTTCTTC
CAWNSEPHNEQFF
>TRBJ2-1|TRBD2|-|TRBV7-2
TGTGCCAGCAGCTCGGTAGCGGGGGAGTCCTACAATGAGCAGTTCTTC
CASSSVAGESYNEQFF
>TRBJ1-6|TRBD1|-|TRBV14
TGTGCCAGCAGCCAAGCCGTCAGGGGGATTTCACCCCTCCACTTT
CASSQAVRGISPLHF
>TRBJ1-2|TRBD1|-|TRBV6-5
TGTGCCAGCAGAAAACAGGGGGGGTACTATGGCTACACCTTC
CASRKQGGYYGYTF
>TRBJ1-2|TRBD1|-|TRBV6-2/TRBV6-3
TGTGCCAGCAGCAACCATCCGGGACAGAAGAACAGTGGCTATGGCTACACCTTC
CASSNHPGQKNSGYGYTF
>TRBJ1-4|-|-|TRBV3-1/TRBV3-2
TGTGCCAGCAGGACGACAGGTGGACCTAATGAAAAACTGTTTTTT
CASRTTGGPNEKLFF
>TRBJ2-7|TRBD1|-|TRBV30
TGTGCCTGGAGTGTACGTGTAGGGGCGACAGGGCAGAACCACGAGCAGTACTTC
CAWSVRVGATGQNHEQYF
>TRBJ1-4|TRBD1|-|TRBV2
TGTGCCAGCAAGATGACAACGGGACAGGGTTGGGAAAAACTGTTTTTT
CASKMTTGQGWEKLFF
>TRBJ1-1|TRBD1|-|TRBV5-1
TGCGCCAGCAGCCGCGGACAGGGGAACACTGAAGCTTTCTTT
CASSRGQGNTEAFF
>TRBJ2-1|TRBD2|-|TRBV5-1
TGCGCCAGCAGCTTCTTCTTCCGGACTAGCAGTTACTCCTACAATGAGCAGTTCTTC
CASSFFFRTSSYSYNEQFF
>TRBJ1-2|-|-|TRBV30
TGTGCCTGGAGTGTAATAATCCACTATGGCTACACCTTC
CAWSVIIHYGYTF
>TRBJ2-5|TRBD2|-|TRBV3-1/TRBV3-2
TGTGCCAGCAGCCCTGTGGAGGCGGGGGGGACCCAGTACTTC
CASSPVEAGGTQYF
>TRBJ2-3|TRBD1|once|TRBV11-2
TGTGCCAGCAGCTTAATAACAGGGGGATCAGATACGCAGTATTTT
CASSLITGGSDTQYF
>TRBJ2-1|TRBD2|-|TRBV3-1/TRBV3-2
TGTGCCAGCAGCCAAGGCCTAGCGGGAGTAAGCGGTGAGCAGTTCTTC
CASSQGLAGVSGEQFF
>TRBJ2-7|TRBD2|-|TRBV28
TGTGCCAGCCGGGGGAAAGGGGCGGGGGGCTCCTACGAGCAGTACTTC
CASRGKGAGGSYEQYF
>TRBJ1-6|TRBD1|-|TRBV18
TGTGCCAGCTCAATCGTACAGGGGGCGGATAATTCACCCCTCCACTTT
CASSIVQGADNSPLHF
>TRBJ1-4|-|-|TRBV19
TGTGCCAGTAGTGGCGGGTCTAATGAAAAACTGTTTTTT
CASSGGSNEKLFF
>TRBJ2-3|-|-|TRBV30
TGTGCCTGGAGTCCAAACAACCCAGATACGCAGTATTTT
CAWSPNNPDTQYF
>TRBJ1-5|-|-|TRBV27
TGTGCCAGCAGTCTCAGGGTGAATCAGCCCCAGCATTTT
CASSLRVNQPQHF
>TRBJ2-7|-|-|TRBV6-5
TGTGCCAGCAGTTACTCGTACGGGACCTACGAGCAGTACTTC
CASSYSYGTYEQYF
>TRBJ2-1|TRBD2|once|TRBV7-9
TGTGCCAGCAGCTTGGTAACCGGGACTAGGACCTACAATGAGCAGTTCTTC
CASSLVTGTRTYNEQFF
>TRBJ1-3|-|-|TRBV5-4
TGTGCCAGCAGCAACTCAGGTTTTACTGGAAACACCATATATTTT
CASSNSGFTGNTIYF